The sequence of this T cell receptor (beta chain) was determined in a study of beta chain features in type 1 diabetes. Study results and caveats: Within each of all four CD4+ subsets, Type 1 diabetes patients had TCRB CDR3s that were moderately but significantly shorter.

The CDR3 contains 15 residues. With 5 bases removed from V and 1 base from J, the gap between germline ends came to 13 bases. Germline CDR1 reads MGHDK; CDR2 reads SYGVNS. Isolated RNA was reverse transcribed in full, so expressed TCRB transcripts were sequenced. Assay: immunoSEQ multiplex PCR; the TCRdb copy retains only in-frame clones and omits some. The table records 680,000 or so clones, around 15% of them present only once. This clone was detected a few times. Its antigen is unknown. The chain couples TRBV25-1 to TRBJ2-3, with D possibly being TRBD1 (6 bases). The sequence derives from a man aged 18-30 years in good health. Material: naive CD4+ T cells from blood. CDR3 DNA sequence: TGTGCCAGCAGTCGCAGGGGATCGGGCACAGATACGCAGTATTTT. This gives the protein CASSRRGSGTDTQYF.